This TCR beta chain was sequenced during a study of OX40 agonist ivuxolimab in advanced cancers. As for the study in general: Patients received ivuxolimab, an agonistic anti-OX40 (CD134) antibody. Whole-study results and caveats: Antigen specificity remained undetermined for the expanded peripheral T cells. On average, CD8+ T cells had more expanded clones than CD4+.

The germline V and J ends were trimmed by 4 bases and 5 bases, with 20 bases remaining between them. There are 16 residues in the CDR3. Per germline, CDR1 SEHNR and CDR2 FQNEAQ (reference sequence). Any history of autoimmune disease or systemic immunosuppression disqualified patients. Assay used: immunoSEQ multiplex PCR; TCRdb lists only in-frame clones, some missing. The repertoire holds about 46,000 clones, with 88% as singletons. In the case of this clone: Its antigen remains unknown.

The gene calls are TRBV7-9 and TRBJ2-5; TRBD2 might be the D (5 bases). This TCR derives from an adult with an advanced solid tumor such as melanoma, head and neck, liver or kidney cancer. Material: CD4+ or CD8+ T cells sorted from blood, obtained in a trial of the OX40 agonist ivuxolimab. CDR3 nucleotides: TGTGCCAGCAGCTCTCCGGGAACTCTCCGAGGGGAGACCCAGTACTTC. This sequence encodes CASSSPGTLRGETQYF. Filled out from reference TRBV7-9 and TRBJ2-5, the complete variable domain reads DTGVSQNPRHKITKRGQNVTFRCDPISEHNRLYWYRQTLGQGPEFLTYFQNEAQLEKSRLLSDRFSAERPKGSFSTLEIQRTEQGDSAMYLCASSSPGTLRGETQYFGPGTRLLVL.